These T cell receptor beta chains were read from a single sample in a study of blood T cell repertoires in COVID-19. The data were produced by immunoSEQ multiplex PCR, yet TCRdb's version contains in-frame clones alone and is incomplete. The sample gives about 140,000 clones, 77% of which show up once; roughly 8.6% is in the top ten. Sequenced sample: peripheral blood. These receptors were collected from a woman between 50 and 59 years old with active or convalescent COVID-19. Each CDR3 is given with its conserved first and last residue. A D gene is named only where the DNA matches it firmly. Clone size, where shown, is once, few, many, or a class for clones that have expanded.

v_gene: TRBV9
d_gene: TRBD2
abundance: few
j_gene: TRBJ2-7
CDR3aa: CASSPKLAGGAYEQYF
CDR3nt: TGTGCCAGCAGCCCTAAACTAGCGGGAGGGGCCTACGAGCAGTACTTC

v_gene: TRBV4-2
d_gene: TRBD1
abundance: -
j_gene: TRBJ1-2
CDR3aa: CASSHQGGQGLYGYTF
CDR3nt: TGTGCCAGCAGCCACCAAGGGGGACAGGGGTTATACGGCTACACCTTC

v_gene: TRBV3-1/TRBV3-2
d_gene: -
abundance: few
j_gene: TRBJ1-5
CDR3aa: CASSRGRLSGQPQHF
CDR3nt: TGTGCCAGCAGCCGAGGCCGTTTGAGTGGTCAGCCCCAGCATTTT

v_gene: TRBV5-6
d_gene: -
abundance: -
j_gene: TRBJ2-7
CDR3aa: CASSSLGQIHEQYF
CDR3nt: TGTGCCAGCAGCTCGTTAGGACAGATACACGAGCAGTACTTC

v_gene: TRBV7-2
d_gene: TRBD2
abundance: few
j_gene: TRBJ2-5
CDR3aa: CASSLARIAGGPRETQYF
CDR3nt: TGTGCCAGCAGCTTAGCGCGGATAGCGGGGGGGCCTCGGGAGACCCAGTACTTC

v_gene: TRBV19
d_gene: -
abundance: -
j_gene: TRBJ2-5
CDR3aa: CASSMVQNQETQYF
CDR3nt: TGTGCCAGTAGTATGGTCCAGAACCAAGAGACCCAGTACTTC

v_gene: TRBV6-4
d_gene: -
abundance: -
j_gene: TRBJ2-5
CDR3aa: CASSVRGFSYQETQYF
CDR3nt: TGTGCCAGCAGTGTTAGGGGTTTCTCCTACCAAGAGACCCAGTACTTC

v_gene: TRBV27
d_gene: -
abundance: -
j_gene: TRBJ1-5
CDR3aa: CASTFIKAGVYQPQHF
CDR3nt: TGTGCCAGCACCTTTATCAAGGCAGGGGTGTATCAGCCCCAGCATTTT

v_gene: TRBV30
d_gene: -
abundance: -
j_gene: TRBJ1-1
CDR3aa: CAWSVAGEAFF
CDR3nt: TGTGCCTGGAGTGTAGCCGGGGAAGCTTTCTTT

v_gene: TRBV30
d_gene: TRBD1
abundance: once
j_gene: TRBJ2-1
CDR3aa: CAWSFWGTVSNEQFF
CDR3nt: TGTGCCTGGAGCTTTTGGGGGACAGTCAGCAATGAGCAGTTCTTC

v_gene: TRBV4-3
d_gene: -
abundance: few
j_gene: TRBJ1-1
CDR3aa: CASSLNQGTEAFF
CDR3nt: TGCGCCAGCAGCCTTAATCAGGGCACTGAAGCTTTCTTT

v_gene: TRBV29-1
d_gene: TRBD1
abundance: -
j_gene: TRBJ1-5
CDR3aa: CSGGTGAGQPQHF
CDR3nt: TGCAGCGGGGGGACAGGGGCTGGACAGCCCCAGCATTTT

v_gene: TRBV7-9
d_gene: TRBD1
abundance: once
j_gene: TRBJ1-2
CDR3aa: CASSFQGESGGYTF
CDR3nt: TGTGCCAGCAGCTTCCAGGGGGAGTCGGGTGGCTACACCTTC

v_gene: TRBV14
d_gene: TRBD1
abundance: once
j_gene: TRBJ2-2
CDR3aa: CASSPGQTNTGELFF
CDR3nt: TGTGCCAGCAGCCCGGGACAGACGAACACCGGGGAGCTGTTTTTT

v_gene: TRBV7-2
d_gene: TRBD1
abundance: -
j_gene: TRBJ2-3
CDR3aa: CASRRDSTTDTQYF
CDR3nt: TGTGCCAGCCGCCGGGACAGCACCACAGATACGCAGTATTTT

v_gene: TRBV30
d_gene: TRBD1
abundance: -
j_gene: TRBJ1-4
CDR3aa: CAWSSHRGANEKLFF
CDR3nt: TGTGCCTGGAGCTCACACAGGGGCGCTAATGAAAAACTGTTTTTT

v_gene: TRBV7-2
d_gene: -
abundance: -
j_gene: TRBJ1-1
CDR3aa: CASSLGERRTEAFF
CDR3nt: TGTGCCAGCAGCCTAGGGGAAAGGAGGACTGAAGCTTTCTTT

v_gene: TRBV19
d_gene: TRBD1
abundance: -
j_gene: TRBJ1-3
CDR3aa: CASSLTGAVVSSGNTIYF
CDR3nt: TGTGCCAGTAGTTTGACAGGGGCCGTTGTCAGTTCTGGAAACACCATATATTTT

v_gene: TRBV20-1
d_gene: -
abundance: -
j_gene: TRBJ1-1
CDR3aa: CSGRKNTEAFF
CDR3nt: TGCAGTGGGCGGAAGAACACTGAAGCTTTCTTT

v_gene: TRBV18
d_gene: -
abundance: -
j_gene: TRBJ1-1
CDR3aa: CASSPTDGRVTEAFF
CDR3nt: TGTGCCAGCTCACCCACCGACGGCCGGGTGACTGAAGCTTTCTTT

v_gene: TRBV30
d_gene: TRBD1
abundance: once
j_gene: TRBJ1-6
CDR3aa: CALVYAAGGSYNSPLHF
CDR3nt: TGTGCCCTAGTGTATGCGGCAGGGGGCTCCTATAATTCACCCCTCCACTTT

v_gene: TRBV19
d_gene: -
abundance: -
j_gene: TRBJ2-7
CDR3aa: CASSIGALGDEQYF
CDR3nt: TGTGCCAGTAGTATAGGGGCCCTCGGGGACGAGCAGTACTTC

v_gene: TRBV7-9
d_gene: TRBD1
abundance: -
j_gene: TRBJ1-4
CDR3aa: CASSFVGTENEKLFF
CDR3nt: TGTGCCAGCAGCTTCGTTGGGACAGAGAATGAAAAACTGTTTTTT

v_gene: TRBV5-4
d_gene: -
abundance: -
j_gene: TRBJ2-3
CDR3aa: CASSLAGGRTDTQYF
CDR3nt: TGTGCCAGCAGCTTGGCGGGTGGCCGCACAGATACGCAGTATTTT

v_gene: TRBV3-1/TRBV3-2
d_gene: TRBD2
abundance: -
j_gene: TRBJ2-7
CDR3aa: CASSLLAGLSDEQYF
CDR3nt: TGTGCCAGCAGCCTACTAGCGGGGCTATCCGACGAGCAGTACTTC

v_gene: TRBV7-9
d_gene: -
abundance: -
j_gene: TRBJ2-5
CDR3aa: CASSRDWGETQYF
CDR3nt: TGTGCCAGCAGCCGGGACTGGGGGGAGACCCAGTACTTC

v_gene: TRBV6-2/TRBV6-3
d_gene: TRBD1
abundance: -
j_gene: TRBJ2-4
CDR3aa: CASSQGDSPNIQYF
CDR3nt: TGTGCCAGCAGTCAGGGGGACAGCCCAAACATTCAGTACTTC

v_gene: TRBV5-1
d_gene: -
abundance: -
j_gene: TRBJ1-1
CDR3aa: CASSSNLPGIVNTEAFF
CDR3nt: TGCGCCAGCAGCTCCAATTTACCAGGGATTGTGAACACTGAAGCTTTCTTT

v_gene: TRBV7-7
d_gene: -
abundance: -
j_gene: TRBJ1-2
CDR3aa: CASSPIGDLYGYTF
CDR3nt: TGTGCTAGCAGCCCAATCGGGGACTTATATGGCTACACCTTC

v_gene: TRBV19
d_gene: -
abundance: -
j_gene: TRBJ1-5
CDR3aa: CASSIIRGSNQPQHF
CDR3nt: TGTGCCAGTAGTATTATCAGGGGCAGCAATCAGCCCCAGCATTTT

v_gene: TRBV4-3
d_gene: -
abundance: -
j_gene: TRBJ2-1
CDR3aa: CASSQELGGKQFF
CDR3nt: TGCGCCAGCAGCCAAGAACTTGGGGGGAAGCAGTTCTTC

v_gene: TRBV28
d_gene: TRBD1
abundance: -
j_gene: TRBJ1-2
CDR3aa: CASSTTGGGDIGYTF
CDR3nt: TGTGCCAGCAGCACCACAGGGGGCGGCGACATCGGCTACACCTTC

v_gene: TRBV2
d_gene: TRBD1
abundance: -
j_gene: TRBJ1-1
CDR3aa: CASRAMDRTQGAFF
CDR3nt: TGTGCCAGCAGAGCGATGGACAGGACGCAGGGAGCTTTCTTT

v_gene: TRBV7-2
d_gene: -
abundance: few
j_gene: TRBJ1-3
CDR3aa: CASSTDSLGNTIYF
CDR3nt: TGTGCCAGCAGTACGGACAGTCTTGGAAACACCATATATTTT

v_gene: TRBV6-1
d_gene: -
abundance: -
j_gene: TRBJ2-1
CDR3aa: CASSDWGPNNEQFF
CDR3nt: TGTGCCAGCAGTGATTGGGGGCCGAACAATGAGCAGTTCTTC

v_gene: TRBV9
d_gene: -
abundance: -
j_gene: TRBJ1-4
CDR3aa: CASSVGVSNEKLFF
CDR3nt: TGTGCCAGCAGCGTAGGTGTATCCAATGAAAAACTGTTTTTT

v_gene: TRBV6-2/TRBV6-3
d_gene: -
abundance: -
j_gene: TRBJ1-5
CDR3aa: CASSWTANQPQHF
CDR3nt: TGTGCCAGCAGTTGGACAGCAAATCAGCCCCAGCATTTT

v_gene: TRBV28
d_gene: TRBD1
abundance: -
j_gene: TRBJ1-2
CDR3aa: CASSLIGTGGGYTF
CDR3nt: TGTGCCAGCAGTTTAATTGGGACAGGGGGAGGCTACACCTTC

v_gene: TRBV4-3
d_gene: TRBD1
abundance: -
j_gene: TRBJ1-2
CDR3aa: CASSTLAGTGSYGYTF
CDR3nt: TGCGCCAGCAGCACATTGGCCGGGACAGGTTCTTATGGCTACACCTTC

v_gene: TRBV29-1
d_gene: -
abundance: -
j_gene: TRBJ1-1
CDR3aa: CSVSRGGTEAFF
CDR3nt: TGCAGCGTTTCACGAGGGGGCACTGAAGCTTTCTTT

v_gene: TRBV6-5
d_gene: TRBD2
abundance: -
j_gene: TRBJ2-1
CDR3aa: CASRISGGLFNEQFF
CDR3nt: TGTGCCAGCAGGATCAGCGGGGGGCTATTCAATGAGCAGTTCTTC

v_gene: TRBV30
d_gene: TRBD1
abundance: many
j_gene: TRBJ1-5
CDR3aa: CAWSPQGAYQPQHF
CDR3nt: TGTGCCTGGAGCCCACAGGGGGCTTATCAGCCCCAGCATTTT

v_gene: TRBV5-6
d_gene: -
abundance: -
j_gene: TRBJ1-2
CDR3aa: CASSLTGDNYGYTF
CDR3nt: TGTGCCAGCAGCCTGACGGGAGATAACTATGGCTACACCTTC

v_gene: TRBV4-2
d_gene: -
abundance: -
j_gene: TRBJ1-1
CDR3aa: CASSPPGRGGEAFF
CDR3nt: TGTGCCAGCAGCCCTCCGGGCCGTGGAGGTGAAGCTTTCTTT

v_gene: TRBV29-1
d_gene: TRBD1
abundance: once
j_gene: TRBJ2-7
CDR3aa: CSVEFGQGYEQYF
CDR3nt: TGCAGCGTTGAATTCGGACAGGGGTACGAGCAGTACTTC

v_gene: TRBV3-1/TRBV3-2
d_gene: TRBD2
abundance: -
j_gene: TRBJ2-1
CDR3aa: CASRPQLAGSYNEQFF
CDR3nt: TGTGCCAGCAGACCCCAGCTAGCGGGGTCCTACAATGAGCAGTTCTTC

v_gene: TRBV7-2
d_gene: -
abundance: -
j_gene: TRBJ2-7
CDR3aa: CASSSPPGGEQYF
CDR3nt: TGTGCCAGCAGCTCTCCCCCCGGGGGCGAGCAGTACTTC

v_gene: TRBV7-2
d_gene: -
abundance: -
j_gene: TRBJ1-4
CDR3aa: CASSRASVTNEKLFF
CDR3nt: TGTGCCAGCAGCCGTGCTTCGGTAACTAATGAAAAACTGTTTTTT

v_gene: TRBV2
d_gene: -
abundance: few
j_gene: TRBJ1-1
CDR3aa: CASSGRVRNTEAFF
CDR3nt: TGTGCCAGCTCTGGCAGGGTAAGGAACACTGAAGCTTTCTTT

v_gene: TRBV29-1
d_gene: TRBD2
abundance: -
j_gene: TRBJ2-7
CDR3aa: CSVLAGGLSYEQYF
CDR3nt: TGCAGCGTTTTAGCGGGGGGCCTCTCCTACGAGCAGTACTTC

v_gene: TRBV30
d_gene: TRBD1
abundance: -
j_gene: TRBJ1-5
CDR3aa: CAWSIGTGNQPQHF
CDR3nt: TGTGCCTGGAGTATAGGGACAGGTAATCAGCCCCAGCATTTT